Listed below are T cell receptor beta chains from one sample, sequenced in a study of blood T cell repertoires in COVID-19. Assay: immunoSEQ multiplex PCR; the TCRdb copy retains only in-frame clones and omits some. The sample yields 250,000 to 300,000 clones, around 90% seen once. Sequencing used PBMCs or T cells enriched from blood (not recorded which). The receptors here all came from a woman aged 55-70 years in a cohort exposed to, infected with or recovered from COVID-19 (not recorded which). Each CDR3 is given with its conserved first and last residue. Each record gives: D gene, V gene, clone size, J gene, CDR3 DNA, CDR3 protein. A D gene is named only where the DNA matches it firmly. Clone size is shown for a subset of rows, as once, few, many or a class of expanded clone.

-	TRBV18	-	TRBJ2-3	TGTGCCAGCTCAGTAGGGGGAGACACAGATACGCAGTATTTT	CASSVGGDTDTQYF
-	TRBV5-1	-	TRBJ1-1	TGCGCCAGCAGCCCGGAGATGAACACTGAAGCTTTCTTT	CASSPEMNTEAFF
-	TRBV4-3	-	TRBJ2-5	TGCGCCAGCAGCCAAGAATGGGCAGGGGGAGGAAGAGAGACCCAGTACTTC	CASSQEWAGGGRETQYF
TRBD1	TRBV2	-	TRBJ1-4	TGTGCCAGCAGTGCACAGGGGGACGCTAATGAAAAACTGTTTTTT	CASSAQGDANEKLFF
TRBD2	TRBV7-6	-	TRBJ2-5	TGTGCCAGCAGCCTAGGACTAGCGGGAGTTGGGGAGACCCAGTACTTC	CASSLGLAGVGETQYF
TRBD2	TRBV7-9	once	TRBJ2-3	TGTGCCAGCAGCCCGGGACTAGCGCGCACAGATACGCAGTATTTT	CASSPGLARTDTQYF
TRBD1	TRBV7-9	-	TRBJ2-1	TGTGCCAGCAGCTTAGCGGGACAGCCATACGAAAGCTCCTACAATGAGCAGTTCTTC	CASSLAGQPYESSYNEQFF
TRBD1	TRBV19	-	TRBJ2-3	TGTGCCAGTGGGGACAGGCGGGTCACAGATACGCAGTATTTT	CASGDRRVTDTQYF
-	TRBV19	once	TRBJ1-5	TGTGCCAGCGCCTGGGGGGGGATCAATCAGCCCCAGCATTTT	CASAWGGINQPQHF
TRBD2	TRBV4-2	once	TRBJ2-3	TGTGCCAGCAGCCAGGCGGGAGGGCGGGCAGATACGCAGTATTTT	CASSQAGGRADTQYF
TRBD1	TRBV7-9	-	TRBJ1-2	TGTGCCAGCAGCTCGGATAGGACAGGAGCCTATGGCTACACCTTC	CASSSDRTGAYGYTF
TRBD2	TRBV7-2	-	TRBJ2-3	TGTGCCAGCAGCTTAGAAGGGCTAGCGGGAGTGGATTTT	CASSLEGLAGVDF
-	TRBV18	-	TRBJ2-7	TGTGCCAGCTCACCACCTTCAGGAAAAGGCTACGAGCAGTACTTC	CASSPPSGKGYEQYF
-	TRBV28	once	TRBJ1-5	TGTGCCAGCAGTTTATTAACGGAGGGTATGCAGCCCCAGCATTTT	CASSLLTEGMQPQHF
TRBD2	TRBV5-4	-	TRBJ2-3	TGTGCCAGCAGCCTACTGACTAGCGGGAGATCAGATACGCAGTATTTT	CASSLLTSGRSDTQYF
TRBD2	TRBV3-1/TRBV3-2	-	TRBJ2-7	TGTGCCAGCAGCCTGGGACTAGCGGGAGTCTACGAGCAGTACTTC	CASSLGLAGVYEQYF
-	TRBV28	-	TRBJ2-1	TGTGCCAGCAGTTTTGGCCAGGGCAGGTACAATGAGCAGTTCTTC	CASSFGQGRYNEQFF
TRBD2	TRBV7-9	-	TRBJ2-1	TGTGCCAGCAGCCCCACTAGCGGGAGGGCGTTTGAGCAGTTCTTC	CASSPTSGRAFEQFF
-	TRBV11-3	-	TRBJ2-3	TGTGCCAGCAGCCCGACCCCGTCTGCAGGGTCCAATACGCAGTATTTT	CASSPTPSAGSNTQYF
-	TRBV6-4	-	TRBJ2-7	TGTGCCAGCAGTGTCTCCGGGACAGGACTAACTCGGGGGGACGAGCAGTACTTC	CASSVSGTGLTRGDEQYF
TRBD1	TRBV2	-	TRBJ1-5	TGTGCCAGCAGTGAGGGACAGGGTGACGGAGATAGCAATCAGCCCCAGCATTTT	CASSEGQGDGDSNQPQHF
-	TRBV18	once	TRBJ1-5	TGTGCCAGCTCACCAGGGCATTATAGCAATCAGCCCCAGCATTTT	CASSPGHYSNQPQHF
-	TRBV5-6	few	TRBJ2-3	TGTGCCAGCAGCTTTCTTCAGGGACTCACAGATACGCAGTATTTT	CASSFLQGLTDTQYF
-	TRBV5-1	few	TRBJ2-5	TGCGCCAGCAGCTTGAGGTCGGGGGAGACCCAGTACTTC	CASSLRSGETQYF
-	TRBV2	once	TRBJ1-6	TGTGCCAGCAGTGAGCGGTTTTTCGATTCACCCCTCCACTTT	CASSERFFDSPLHF
-	TRBV5-1	few	TRBJ2-3	TGCGCCAGCAGCTTGGAAGGGGCAGGGCCCAGAGATACGCAGTATTTT	CASSLEGAGPRDTQYF
TRBD1	TRBV6-5	-	TRBJ1-1	TGTGCCAGCAGCTTAACAGGGGGCGGCACTGAAGCTTTCTTT	CASSLTGGGTEAFF
-	TRBV28	-	TRBJ1-6	TGTGCCAGCAGTTTATTGGGCAGGGCCGGGAGCTCCTATAATTCACCCCTCCACTTT	CASSLLGRAGSSYNSPLHF
-	TRBV27	-	TRBJ1-1	TGTGCCAGCAGTTTCCCAGTCACTGAAGCTTTCTTT	CASSFPVTEAFF
TRBD2	TRBV10-3	-	TRBJ2-1	TGTGCCTCCCGGGGGGCCTACAATGAGCAGTTCTTC	CASRGAYNEQFF
TRBD1	TRBV2	-	TRBJ1-5	TGTGCCAGCAGTGGGGCCAGGGGGCCGAGTCAGCCCCAGCATTTT	CASSGARGPSQPQHF
TRBD1	TRBV18	-	TRBJ2-7	TGTGCCAGCTCACCATCAGGGGGCGAGCAGTACTTC	CASSPSGGEQYF
-	TRBV27	-	TRBJ1-5	TGTGCCAGCAGCAGGGGAGGGTTCAATCAGCCCCAGCATTTT	CASSRGGFNQPQHF